This is a list of T cell receptor beta chains from one sample in a study of Tregs in tolerant kidney transplant recipients. TCRdb's copy holds only in-frame clones and misses some; the assay was immunoSEQ multiplex PCR. Altogether over 60,000 clones are present, about 98% being singletons, with the ten largest covering over 0.45%. The starting material was CD4+ T cells from blood, obtained before the transplant. The origin of the receptors is a human donor who received a combined kidney and bone marrow transplant. Each CDR3 is given with its conserved first and last residue. The order of the fields is J gene, V gene, D gene, clone size, CDR3 protein, CDR3 DNA. The D gene is left open where the match is weak. Rows may omit the clone size; those that give it use once, few, many or a size class.

TRBJ2-7 TRBV19 TRBD2 NA CASSRSGRRYEQYF TGTGCCAGTAGTAGGAGCGGGAGAAGGTACGAGCAGTACTTC
TRBJ1-2 TRBV11-3 TRBD1 NA CASSSGQGANYGYTF TGTGCCAGCAGCTCTGGACAGGGGGCTAACTATGGCTACACCTTC
TRBJ1-5 TRBV5-6 TRBD1 NA CASSSGTEEYQPQHF TGTGCCAGCAGTTCCGGGACAGAAGAGTATCAGCCCCAGCATTTT
TRBJ1-5 TRBV21-1 NA NA CASSQGGHRGNQPQHF TGTGCCAGCAGTCAAGGGGGCCATCGGGGCAATCAGCCCCAGCATTTT
TRBJ1-3 TRBV7-2 NA NA CASSLGGTVGNTIYF TGTGCCAGCAGCTTGGGCGGGACTGTTGGAAACACCATATATTTT
TRBJ1-4 TRBV11-3 NA NA CASSFAGNEKLFF TGTGCCAGCAGCTTTGCGGGTAATGAAAAACTGTTTTTT
TRBJ1-4 TRBV7-9 TRBD1 NA CASSPTGMGEKLFF TGTGCCAGCAGCCCGACAGGGATGGGTGAAAAACTGTTTTTT
TRBJ2-1 TRBV5-5 NA NA CASSLQGPTYNEQFF TGTGCCAGCAGCTTGCAGGGGCCAACCTACAATGAGCAGTTCTTC
TRBJ2-7 TRBV6-1 NA NA CASTSHGTSYEQYF TGTGCCAGCACTTCTCACGGGACTTCCTACGAGCAGTACTTC
TRBJ2-7 TRBV19 TRBD1 NA CASSISGTGVYEQYF TGTGCCAGTAGTATATCCGGGACAGGGGTCTACGAGCAGTACTTC
TRBJ1-3 TRBV7-7 NA NA CASSPHLEAGNTIYF TGTGCCAGCAGCCCGCACTTAGAGGCTGGAAACACCATATATTTT
TRBJ2-2 TRBV2 NA NA CASKGGAGAELELFF TGTGCCAGCAAGGGGGGGGCGGGGGCCGAGCTGGAGCTGTTTTTT
TRBJ2-6 TRBV5-1 NA NA CASSSQSGANVLTF TGCGCCAGCAGCTCGCAGTCTGGGGCCAACGTCCTGACTTTC
TRBJ2-3 TRBV5-1 NA once CASSAGLGADTQYF TGCGCCAGCAGCGCGGGACTTGGAGCAGATACGCAGTATTTT
TRBJ1-1 TRBV29-1 TRBD1 NA CSVQGGRNTEAFF TGCAGCGTACAGGGGGGGAGAAACACTGAAGCTTTCTTT
TRBJ1-1 TRBV18 TRBD1 NA CASSPRTGGPGAEAFF TGTGCCAGCTCACCACGGACAGGGGGCCCGGGGGCTGAAGCTTTCTTT